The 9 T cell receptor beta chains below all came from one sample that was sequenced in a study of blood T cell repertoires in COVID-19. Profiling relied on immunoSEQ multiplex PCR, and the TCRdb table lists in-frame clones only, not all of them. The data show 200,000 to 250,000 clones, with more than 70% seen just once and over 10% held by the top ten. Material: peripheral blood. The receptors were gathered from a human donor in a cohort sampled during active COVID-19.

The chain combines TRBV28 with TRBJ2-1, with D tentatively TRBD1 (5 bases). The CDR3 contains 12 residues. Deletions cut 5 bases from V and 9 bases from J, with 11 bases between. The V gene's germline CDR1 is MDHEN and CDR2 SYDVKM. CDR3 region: CASSHQGAEQFF. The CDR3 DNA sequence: TGTGCCAGCAGTCATCAGGGTGCTGAGCAGTTCTTC.

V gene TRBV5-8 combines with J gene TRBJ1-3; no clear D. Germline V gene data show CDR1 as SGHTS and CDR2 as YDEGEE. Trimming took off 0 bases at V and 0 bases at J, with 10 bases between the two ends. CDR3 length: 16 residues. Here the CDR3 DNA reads TGTGCCAGCAGCTTGGGGCAGTCATACTCTGGAAACACCATATATTTT. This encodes CASSLGQSYSGNTIYF.

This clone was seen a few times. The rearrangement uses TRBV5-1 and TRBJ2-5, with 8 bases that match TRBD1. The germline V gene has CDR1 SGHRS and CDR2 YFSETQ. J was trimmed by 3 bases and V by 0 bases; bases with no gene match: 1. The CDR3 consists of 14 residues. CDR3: CASSLDRGKETQYF. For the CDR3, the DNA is TGCGCCAGCAGCTTGGACAGGGGGAAAGAGACCCAGTACTTC.

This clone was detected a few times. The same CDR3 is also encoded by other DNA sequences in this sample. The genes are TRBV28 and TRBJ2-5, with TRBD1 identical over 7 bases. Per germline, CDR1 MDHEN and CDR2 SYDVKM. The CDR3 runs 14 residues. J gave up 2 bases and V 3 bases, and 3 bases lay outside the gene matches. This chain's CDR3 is CASSLVGQQETQYF. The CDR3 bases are TGTGCCAGCAGTTTGGTGGGACAGCAAGAGACCCAGTACTTC.

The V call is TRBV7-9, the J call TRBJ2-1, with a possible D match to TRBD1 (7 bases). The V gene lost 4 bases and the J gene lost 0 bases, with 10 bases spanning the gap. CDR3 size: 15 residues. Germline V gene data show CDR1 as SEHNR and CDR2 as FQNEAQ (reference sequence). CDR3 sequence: CASSYRGGSYNEQFF. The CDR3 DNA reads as TGTGCCAGCAGCTACAGGGGAGGCTCCTACAATGAGCAGTTCTTC.

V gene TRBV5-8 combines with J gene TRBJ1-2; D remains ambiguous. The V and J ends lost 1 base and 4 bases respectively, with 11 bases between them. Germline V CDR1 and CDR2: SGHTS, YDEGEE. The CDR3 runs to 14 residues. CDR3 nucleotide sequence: TGTGCCAGCAGCTTGCGGGGTTGGGGCTATGGCTACACCTTC. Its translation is CASSLRGWGYGYTF. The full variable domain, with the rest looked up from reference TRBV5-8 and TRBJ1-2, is EAGVTQSPTHLIKTRGQQATLRCSPISGHTSVYWYQQALGLGLQFLLWYDEGEERNRGNFPPRFSGRQFPNYSSELNVNALELEDSALYLCASSLRGWGYGYTFGSGTRLTVV.

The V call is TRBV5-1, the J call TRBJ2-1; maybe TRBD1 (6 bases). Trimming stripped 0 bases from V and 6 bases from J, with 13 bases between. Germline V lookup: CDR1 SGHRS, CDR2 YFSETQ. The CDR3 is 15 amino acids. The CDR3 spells CASSLGAGARNEQFF. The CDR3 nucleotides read TGCGCCAGCAGCTTGGGGGCAGGGGCCCGCAATGAGCAGTTCTTC.

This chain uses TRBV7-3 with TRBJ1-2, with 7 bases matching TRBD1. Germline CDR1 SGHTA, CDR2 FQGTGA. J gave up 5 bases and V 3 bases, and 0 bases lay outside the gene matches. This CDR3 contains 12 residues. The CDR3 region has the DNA TGTGCCAGCAGCTTGACAGGGTATGGCTACACCTTC. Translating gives CASSLTGYGYTF.

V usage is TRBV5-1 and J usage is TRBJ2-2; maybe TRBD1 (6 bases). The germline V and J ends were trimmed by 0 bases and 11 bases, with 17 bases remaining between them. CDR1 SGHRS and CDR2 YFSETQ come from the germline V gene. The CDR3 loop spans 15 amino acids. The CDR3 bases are TGCGCCAGCAGCTTGGAAACCCCCGGGACATCAGAGCTGTTTTTT. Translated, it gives CASSLETPGTSELFF.